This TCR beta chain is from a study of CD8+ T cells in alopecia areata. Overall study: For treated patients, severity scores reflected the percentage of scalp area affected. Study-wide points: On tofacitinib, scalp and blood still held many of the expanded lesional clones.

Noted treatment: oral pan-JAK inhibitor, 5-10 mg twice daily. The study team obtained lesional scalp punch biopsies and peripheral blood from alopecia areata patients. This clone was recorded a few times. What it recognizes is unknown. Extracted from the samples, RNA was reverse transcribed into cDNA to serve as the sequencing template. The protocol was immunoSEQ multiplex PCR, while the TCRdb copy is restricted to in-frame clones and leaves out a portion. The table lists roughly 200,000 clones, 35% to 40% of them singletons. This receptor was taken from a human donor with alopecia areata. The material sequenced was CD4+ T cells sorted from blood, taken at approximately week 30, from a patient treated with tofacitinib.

CDR3 amino acids: CASSLASLGGRTDTQYF. CDR3 DNA sequence: TGTGCCAGCAGCTTAGCGTCCCTCGGGGGCCGAACAGATACGCAGTATTTT. The J gene is TRBJ2-3, the V gene TRBV7-9, with D possibly being TRBD1 or TRBD2 (6 bases each). In germline, CDR1 is SEHNR, CDR2 FQNEAQ (reference sequence). The CDR3 totals 17 residues. V lost 0 bases, J lost 3 bases, and 16 bases lay in between.